A selection of T cell receptor beta chains follows, all from one sample in a study of blood T cell repertoires in COVID-19. Clones were read by immunoSEQ multiplex PCR, and TCRdb kept only the in-frame ones, dropping some. The sample has about 170,000 clones, roughly 86% seen once. Sequenced: peripheral blood. The receptors here all came from a woman of 80 years or more with COVID-19, enrolled during active disease. The CDR3 runs from the conserved cysteine through the conserved F or W. Each record gives: J gene, D gene, V gene, clone size, CDR3 protein, CDR3 DNA. A D gene is named only where the DNA matches it firmly. Not every row has a clone size; where given, it reads once, few, many or a size class.

>TRBJ2-7|.|TRBV27|.
CASSPPPTRARGEQYF
TGTGCCAGCAGCCCCCCCCCGACTAGGGCTCGGGGGGAGCAGTACTTC
>TRBJ2-1|TRBD2|TRBV7-3|.
CASSLSLAAGGGEQFF
TGTGCCAGCAGCTTATCACTAGCGGCCGGTGGGGGTGAGCAGTTCTTC
>TRBJ2-1|TRBD2|TRBV5-6|.
CASSGASGWAEQFF
TGTGCCAGCAGCGGTGCTAGCGGGTGGGCTGAGCAGTTCTTC
>TRBJ1-2|.|TRBV6-1|.
CASSEDRVSGYTF
TGTGCCAGCAGTGAAGACAGGGTGTCCGGCTACACCTTC
>TRBJ2-7|TRBD1|TRBV9|.
CASSVGTASYEQYF
TGTGCCAGCAGCGTCGGGACAGCTTCCTACGAGCAGTACTTC
>TRBJ2-1|TRBD2|TRBV28|.
CASETSGRATSSYNEQFF
TGTGCCAGCGAGACTAGCGGGAGGGCCACGAGCTCCTACAATGAGCAGTTCTTC
>TRBJ1-4|.|TRBV6-5|.
CASSPREGGEKLFF
TGTGCCAGCAGTCCCCGGGAGGGCGGTGAAAAACTGTTTTTT
>TRBJ1-6|.|TRBV7-2|once
CASSLRWGVRVSPLHF
TGTGCCAGCAGCTTAAGGTGGGGGGTGAGAGTTTCACCCCTCCACTTT
>TRBJ2-2|TRBD2|TRBV9|.
CASSVSGTSGRATGELFF
TGTGCCAGCAGCGTTTCCGGGACTAGCGGGAGGGCCACCGGGGAGCTGTTTTTT
>TRBJ1-3|TRBD1|TRBV19|.
CASSTSGQILYSGNTIYF
TGTGCCAGTAGTACCTCGGGACAGATTCTATACTCTGGAAACACCATATATTTT
>TRBJ1-6|.|TRBV27|few
CASSLSPPSSPLHF
TGTGCCAGCAGTTTATCCCCCCCGTCTTCACCCCTCCACTTT
>TRBJ2-2|.|TRBV7-3|.
CASSLSRVVGGELFF
TGTGCCAGCAGCTTAAGCAGGGTTGTAGGCGGGGAGCTGTTTTTT
>TRBJ2-7|TRBD1|TRBV11-1|.
CASTLDRGGDYEQYF
TGTGCCAGCACCCTTGACAGGGGTGGTGACTACGAGCAGTACTTC
>TRBJ2-7|.|TRBV7-9|.
CASSLPTGTSTEQYF
TGTGCCAGCAGCTTACCTACTGGGACATCGACGGAGCAGTACTTC
>TRBJ2-7|.|TRBV6-5|many
CASKGVVDEQYF
TGTGCCAGCAAAGGGGTCGTCGACGAGCAGTACTTC
>TRBJ1-2|.|TRBV28|.
CASSYYGGVGYGYTF
TGTGCCAGCAGTTATTATGGGGGCGTAGGCTATGGCTACACCTTC
>TRBJ1-2|.|TRBV27|.
CASSPTLSNYGYTF
TGTGCCAGCAGTCCAACCCTAAGTAACTATGGCTACACCTTC
>TRBJ1-2|.|TRBV27|.
CASSLSPVGANYGYTF
TGTGCCAGCAGTTTATCCCCGGTTGGGGCGAACTATGGCTACACCTTC
>TRBJ1-1|TRBD1|TRBV9|few
CASSRRDRGPNTEAFF
TGTGCCAGCAGCCGTAGGGATAGGGGGCCGAACACTGAAGCTTTCTTT
>TRBJ1-4|.|TRBV13|.
CASSLGTPNEKLFF
TGTGCCAGCAGCTTAGGGACACCTAATGAAAAACTGTTTTTT
>TRBJ1-1|TRBD1|TRBV4-2|.
CASSQVTGDTEAFF
TGTGCCAGCAGCCAAGTAACAGGGGACACTGAAGCTTTCTTT
>TRBJ2-3|.|TRBV5-1|.
CASSLEGGGDTQYF
TGCGCCAGCAGCTTGGAAGGGGGAGGGGATACGCAGTATTTT
>TRBJ1-2|TRBD1|TRBV3-1/TRBV3-2|.
CASSQALGQGRNGYTF
TGTGCCAGCAGCCAAGCCCTGGGACAGGGTCGAAATGGCTACACCTTC
>TRBJ2-2|TRBD2|TRBV27|.
CASTVRGLNINTGELFF
TGTGCCAGCACGGTGAGGGGACTAAACATTAACACCGGGGAGCTGTTTTTT
>TRBJ2-1|TRBD2|TRBV11-2|.
CASSVGTGGNEQFF
TGTGCCAGCAGCGTCGGGACGGGGGGTAATGAGCAGTTCTTC
>TRBJ1-6|.|TRBV12-3/TRBV12-4|few
CASSLTSSPLHF
TGTGCCAGCAGTTTGACTAGTTCACCCCTCCACTTT
>TRBJ2-2|TRBD2|TRBV4-2|once
CASSQAQTSGSTAGELFF
TGTGCCAGCAGCCAAGCCCAGACTAGCGGGAGTACCGCCGGGGAGCTGTTTTTT
>TRBJ1-1|.|TRBV6-5|.
CASTPSVYTEAFF
TGTGCCAGCACCCCGAGCGTCTACACTGAAGCTTTCTTT